One and the same sample provided the 7 T cell receptor beta chains below, sequenced in a study of T cell responses to AZD1222 COVID-19 vaccine. The protocol was immunoSEQ multiplex PCR, while the TCRdb copy is restricted to in-frame clones and leaves out a portion. The repertoire holds 150,000 to 200,000 clones, with approximately 92% as singletons. Sequences were derived from peripheral blood, sampled on day 0 of AZD1222 vaccination. Receptors were obtained from an adult in good health.

The chain has TRBV27 and TRBJ1-2; the D is unclear. Germline V gene sequence: CDR1 MNHEY, CDR2 SMNVEV (reference sequence). This CDR3 is built from 13 residues. V was trimmed by 4 bases and J by 2 bases, leaving 8 bases between them. The CDR3 loop reads CASSYNTNYGYTF. CDR3 DNA: TGTGCCAGCAGTTACAACACGAACTATGGCTACACCTTC.

V and J are TRBV24-1 and TRBJ2-6; the D is unclear. The CDR3 consists of 17 residues. The germline V gene encodes CDR1 KGHDR and CDR2 SFDVKD. Trimming left V 7 bases short and J 4 bases short, with 19 bases between. The DNA for the CDR3 is TGTGCCACCAGCGCGACGGACGCAACCGCAGGGGCCAACGTCCTGACTTTC. Translating gives CATSATDATAGANVLTF.

The chain uses TRBV9 and TRBJ2-3; D is undetermined. CDR1 and CDR2 (germline): SGDLS, YYNGEE. V was clipped by 3 bases and J by 2 bases, with 7 bases between them. This CDR3 has 13 amino acids. This CDR3 is CASSDGPTDTQYF. In DNA, the CDR3 is TGTGCCAGCAGCGATGGACCCACAGATACGCAGTATTTT.

This clone was picked up one time. The V call is TRBV6-2 or TRBV6-3, the J call TRBJ2-2; the D gene is possibly TRBD2 (5 bases). The V end was cut by 0 bases, the J end by 0 bases, with 11 bases between. The length of the CDR3 is 17 residues. Germline values: CDR1 MNHEY, CDR2 SVGEGT. The CDR3, as DNA: TGTGCCAGCAGTTACTCCGCGGGCCGCCCGAACACCGGGGAGCTGTTTTTT. Translation: CASSYSAGRPNTGELFF.

The rearrangement links TRBV19 to TRBJ2-3; a weak D match, TRBD2 (5 bases). V lost 10 bases to trimming and J lost 7 bases, with 27 bases between them. The germline V gene encodes CDR1 LNHDA and CDR2 SQIVND (reference sequence). The CDR3 has 16 amino acids. CDR3 bases: TGTGCCACCACCCCGGGATCGAAGGGCGGTTGGTATACGCAGTATTTT. Translating it yields CATTPGSKGGWYTQYF.

This clone was found once. This sequence joins TRBV7-2 and TRBJ1-5; D is uncertain. The CDR3 is 14 residues long. Germline V gene lookup returns CDR1 SGHTA and CDR2 FQGNSA. The V end was cut by 4 bases, the J end by 6 bases, with 13 bases between. CDR3 nucleotide sequence: TGTGCCAGCAGCTCAAATAGTCGGGGTCAGCCCCAGCATTTT. This encodes CASSSNSRGQPQHF.

In this sample, this clone turned up a few times. The rearrangement uses TRBV7-2 and TRBJ2-7, with 13 positions matching TRBD2. V was pared by 5 bases and J by 2 bases, with 6 bases of the junction left unmatched. The CDR3 spans 16 residues. The germline V gene has CDR1 SGHTA and CDR2 FQGNSA. CDR3 in amino acids: CASSIATSGRPYEQYF. The CDR3 DNA reads as TGTGCCAGCAGCATCGCGACTAGCGGGAGGCCCTACGAGCAGTACTTC.